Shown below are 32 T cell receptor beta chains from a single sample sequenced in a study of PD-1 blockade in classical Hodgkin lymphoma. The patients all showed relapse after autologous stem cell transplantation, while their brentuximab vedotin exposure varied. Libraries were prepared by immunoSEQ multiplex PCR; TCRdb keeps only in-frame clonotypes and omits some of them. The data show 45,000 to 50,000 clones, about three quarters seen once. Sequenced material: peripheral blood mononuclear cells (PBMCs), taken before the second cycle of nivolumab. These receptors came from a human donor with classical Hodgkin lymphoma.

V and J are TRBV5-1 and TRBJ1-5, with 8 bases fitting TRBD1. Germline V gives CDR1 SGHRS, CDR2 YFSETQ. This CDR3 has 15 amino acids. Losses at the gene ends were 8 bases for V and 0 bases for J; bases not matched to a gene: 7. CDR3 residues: CASKQGDLSNQPQHF. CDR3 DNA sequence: TGCGCCAGTAAACAGGGGGACCTTAGCAATCAGCCCCAGCATTTT.

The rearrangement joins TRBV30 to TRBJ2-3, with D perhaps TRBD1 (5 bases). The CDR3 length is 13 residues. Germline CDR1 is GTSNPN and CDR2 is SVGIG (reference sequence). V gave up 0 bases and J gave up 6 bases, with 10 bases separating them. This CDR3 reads CAWSVWAGDTQYF. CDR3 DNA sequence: TGTGCCTGGAGTGTATGGGCAGGGGATACGCAGTATTTT.

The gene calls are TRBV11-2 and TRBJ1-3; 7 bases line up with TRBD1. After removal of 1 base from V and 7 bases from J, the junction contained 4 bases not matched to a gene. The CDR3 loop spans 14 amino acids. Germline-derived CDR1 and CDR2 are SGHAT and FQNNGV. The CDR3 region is CASSLGDSTNTIYF. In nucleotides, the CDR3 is TGTGCCAGCAGCTTAGGGGACAGCACGAACACCATATATTTT.

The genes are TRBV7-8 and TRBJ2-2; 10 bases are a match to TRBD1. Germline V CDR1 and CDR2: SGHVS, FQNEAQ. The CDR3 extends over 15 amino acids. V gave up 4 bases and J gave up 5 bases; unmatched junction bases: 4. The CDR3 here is CASSSGTGETGELFF. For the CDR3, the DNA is TGTGCCAGCAGCTCCGGGACAGGGGAGACCGGGGAGCTGTTTTTT.

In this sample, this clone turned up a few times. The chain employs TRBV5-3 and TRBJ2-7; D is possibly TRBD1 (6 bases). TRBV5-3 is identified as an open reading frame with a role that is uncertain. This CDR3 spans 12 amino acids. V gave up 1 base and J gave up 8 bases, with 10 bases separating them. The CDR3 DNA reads TGTGCCAGAAGCTTGACAGGGCGCAAGCAGTACTTC. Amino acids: CARSLTGRKQYF.

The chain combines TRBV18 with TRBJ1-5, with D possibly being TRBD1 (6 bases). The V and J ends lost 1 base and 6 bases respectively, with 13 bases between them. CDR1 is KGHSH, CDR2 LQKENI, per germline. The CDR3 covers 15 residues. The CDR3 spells CASSPRPGGSQPQHF. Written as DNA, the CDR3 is TGTGCCAGCTCACCACGCCCGGGGGGCAGTCAGCCCCAGCATTTT.

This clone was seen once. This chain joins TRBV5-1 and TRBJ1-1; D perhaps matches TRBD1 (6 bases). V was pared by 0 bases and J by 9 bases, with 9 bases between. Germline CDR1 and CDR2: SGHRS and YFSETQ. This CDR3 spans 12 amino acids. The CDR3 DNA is TGCGCCAGCAGCTTGGACAGGGACAAAGCTTTCTTT. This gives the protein CASSLDRDKAFF.

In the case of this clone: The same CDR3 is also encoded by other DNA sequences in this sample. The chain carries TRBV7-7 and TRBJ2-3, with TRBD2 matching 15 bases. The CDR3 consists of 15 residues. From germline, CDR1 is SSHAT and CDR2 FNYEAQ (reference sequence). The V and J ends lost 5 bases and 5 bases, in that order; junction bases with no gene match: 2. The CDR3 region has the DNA TGTGCCAGCAGCCCGGGACTAGCGGGAGGAGATACGCAGTATTTT. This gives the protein CASSPGLAGGDTQYF.

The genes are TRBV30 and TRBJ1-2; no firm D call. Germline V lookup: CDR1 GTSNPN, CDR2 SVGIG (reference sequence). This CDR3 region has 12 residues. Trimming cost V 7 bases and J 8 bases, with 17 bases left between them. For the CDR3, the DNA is TGTGCCTACACGGCCCGTATAAACGGCTACACCTTC. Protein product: CAYTARINGYTF.

CDR3 loop: CASSLVLGGSYEQYF. The CDR3 DNA sequence: TGTGCCAGCAGCTTGGTTCTTGGGGGCTCCTACGAGCAGTACTTC. V usage is TRBV5-4 and J usage is TRBJ2-7; the D call may be TRBD1 or TRBD2 (5 bases each). This CDR3 region has 15 residues. CDR1 SGHNT and CDR2 YYREEE come from the germline V gene (reference sequence). Trimming cost V 0 bases and J 0 bases, with 10 bases left between them. Filled out from reference TRBV5-4 and TRBJ2-7, the complete variable domain reads ETGVTQSPTHLIKTRGQQVTLRCSSQSGHNTVSWYQQALGQGPQFIFQYYREEENGRGNFPPRFSGLQFPNYSSELNVNALELDDSALYLCASSLVLGGSYEQYFGPGTRLTVT.

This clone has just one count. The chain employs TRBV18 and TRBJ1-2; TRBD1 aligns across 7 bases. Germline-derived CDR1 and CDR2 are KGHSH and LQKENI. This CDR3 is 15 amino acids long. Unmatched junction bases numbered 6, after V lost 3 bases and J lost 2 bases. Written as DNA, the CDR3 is TGTGCCAGCTCACCTACAGGGGACGCGAACTATGGCTACACCTTC. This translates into CASSPTGDANYGYTF.

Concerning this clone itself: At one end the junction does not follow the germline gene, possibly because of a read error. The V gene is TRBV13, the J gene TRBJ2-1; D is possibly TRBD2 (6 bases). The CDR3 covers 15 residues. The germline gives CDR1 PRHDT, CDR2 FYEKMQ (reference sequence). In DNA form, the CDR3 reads TGTACCAGCAGCTTCGGGACTTTCCCCGGGGGTGAGCAGTTCTTC. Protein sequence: CTSSFGTFPGGEQFF. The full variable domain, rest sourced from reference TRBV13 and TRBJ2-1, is AAGVIQSPRHLIKEKRETATLKCYPIPRHDTVYWYQQGPGQDPQFLISFYEKMQSDKGSIPDRFSAQQFSDYHSELNMSSLELGDSALYFCTSSFGTFPGGEQFFGPGTRLTVL.

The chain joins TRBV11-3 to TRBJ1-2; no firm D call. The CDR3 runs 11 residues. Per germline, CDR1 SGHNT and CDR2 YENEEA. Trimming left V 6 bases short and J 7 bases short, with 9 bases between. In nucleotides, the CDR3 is TGTGCCAGCAGGACCCCATTTGGCTACACCTTC. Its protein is CASRTPFGYTF.

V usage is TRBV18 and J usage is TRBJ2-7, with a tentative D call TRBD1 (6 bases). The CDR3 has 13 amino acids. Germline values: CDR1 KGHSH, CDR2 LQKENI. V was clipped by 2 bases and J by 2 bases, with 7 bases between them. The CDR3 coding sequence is TGTGCCAGCTCACCAGGGGACACCTACGAGCAGTACTTC. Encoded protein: CASSPGDTYEQYF.

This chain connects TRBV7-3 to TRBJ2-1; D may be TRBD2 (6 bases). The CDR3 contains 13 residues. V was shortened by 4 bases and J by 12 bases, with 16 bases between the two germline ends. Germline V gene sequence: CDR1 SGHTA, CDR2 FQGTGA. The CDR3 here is CASSSAELAPQFF. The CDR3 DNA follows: TGTGCCAGCAGCTCGGCCGAACTAGCTCCGCAGTTCTTC.

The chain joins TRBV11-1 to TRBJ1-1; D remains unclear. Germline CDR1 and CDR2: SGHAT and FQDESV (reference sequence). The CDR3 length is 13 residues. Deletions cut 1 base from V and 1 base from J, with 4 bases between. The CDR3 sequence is CASSLGGNTEAFF. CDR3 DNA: TGTGCCAGCAGCTTAGGGGGGAACACTGAAGCTTTCTTT.

The CDR3 loop reads CASSQARGWLHEQFF. CDR3 coding DNA: TGTGCCAGCAGCCAAGCTAGGGGTTGGCTCCATGAGCAGTTCTTC. The chain joins TRBV14 to TRBJ2-1, with a weak D call TRBD1 (5 bases). The CDR3 length is 15 residues. Per germline, CDR1 SGHDN and CDR2 FVKESK. Trimming shortened V by 1 base and J by 8 bases, and 15 bases separated the two germline ends.

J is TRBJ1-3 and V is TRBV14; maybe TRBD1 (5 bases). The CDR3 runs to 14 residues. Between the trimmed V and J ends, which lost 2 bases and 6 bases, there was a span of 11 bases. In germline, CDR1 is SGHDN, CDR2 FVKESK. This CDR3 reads CASSQKGRENTIYF. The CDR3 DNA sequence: TGTGCCAGCAGCCAAAAAGGCAGGGAAAACACCATATATTTT. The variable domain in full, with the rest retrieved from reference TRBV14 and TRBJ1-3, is EAGVTQFPSHSVIEKGQTVTLRCDPISGHDNLYWYRRVMGKEIKFLLHFVKESKQDESGMPNNRFLAERTGGTYSTLKVQPAELEDSGVYFCASSQKGRENTIYFGEGSWLTVV.

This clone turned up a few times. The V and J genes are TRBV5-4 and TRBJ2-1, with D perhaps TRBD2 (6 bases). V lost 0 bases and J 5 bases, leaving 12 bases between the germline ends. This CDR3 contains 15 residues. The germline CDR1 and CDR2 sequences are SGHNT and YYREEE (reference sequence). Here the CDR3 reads CASSLVGGPNNEQFF. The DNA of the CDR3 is TGTGCCAGCAGCTTGGTCGGGGGACCTAACAATGAGCAGTTCTTC.

CDR3 sequence (DNA): TGTGCCTGGAACGGCCAGGGTCTAAGGGCTGGGGCCAACGTCCTGACTTTC. Its protein is CAWNGQGLRAGANVLTF. The gene calls are TRBV30 and TRBJ2-6, with a possible D match to TRBD1 (5 bases). The ends were cut back, 4 bases at V and 2 bases at J, with 18 bases in the middle. CDR1 GTSNPN and CDR2 SVGIG come from the germline V gene (reference sequence). The CDR3 has 17 residues.

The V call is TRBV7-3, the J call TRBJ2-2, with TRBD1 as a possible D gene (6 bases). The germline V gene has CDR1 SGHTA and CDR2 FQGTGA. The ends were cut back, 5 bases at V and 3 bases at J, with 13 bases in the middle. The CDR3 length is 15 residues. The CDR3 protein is CASSPKTGYTGELFF. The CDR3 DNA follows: TGTGCCAGCAGCCCAAAGACAGGATACACCGGGGAGCTGTTTTTT.

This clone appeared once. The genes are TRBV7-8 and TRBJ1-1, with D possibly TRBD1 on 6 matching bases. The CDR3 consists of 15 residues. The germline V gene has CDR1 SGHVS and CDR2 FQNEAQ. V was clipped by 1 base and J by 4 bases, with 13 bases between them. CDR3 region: CASSLEYGGGTEAFF. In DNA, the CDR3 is TGTGCCAGCAGCTTAGAATACGGGGGCGGCACTGAAGCTTTCTTT.

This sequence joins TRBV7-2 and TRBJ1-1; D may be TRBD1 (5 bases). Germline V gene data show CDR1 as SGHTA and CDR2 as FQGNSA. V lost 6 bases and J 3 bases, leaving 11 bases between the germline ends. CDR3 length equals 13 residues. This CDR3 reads CASSLIGDTEAFF. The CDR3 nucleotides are TGTGCCAGCAGTTTAATAGGGGACACTGAAGCTTTCTTT.

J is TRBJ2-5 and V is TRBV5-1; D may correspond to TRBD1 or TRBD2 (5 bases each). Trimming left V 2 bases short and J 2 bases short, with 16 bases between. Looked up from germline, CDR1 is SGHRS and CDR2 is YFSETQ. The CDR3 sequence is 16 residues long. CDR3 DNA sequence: TGCGCCAGCAGCTTAGGGCATTGGGGACGTCAAGAGACCCAGTACTTC. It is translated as CASSLGHWGRQETQYF.

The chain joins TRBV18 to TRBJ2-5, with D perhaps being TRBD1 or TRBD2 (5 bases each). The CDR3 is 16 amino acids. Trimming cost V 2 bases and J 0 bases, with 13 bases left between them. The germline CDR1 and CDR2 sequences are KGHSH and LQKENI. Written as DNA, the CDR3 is TGTGCCAGCTCACCATTCCGGGACGGAAACCAAGAGACCCAGTACTTC. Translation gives CASSPFRDGNQETQYF.

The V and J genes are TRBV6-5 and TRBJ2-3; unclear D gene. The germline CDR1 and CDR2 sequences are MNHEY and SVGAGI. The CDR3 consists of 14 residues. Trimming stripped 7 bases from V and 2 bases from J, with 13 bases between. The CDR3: CASKTTAITDTQYF. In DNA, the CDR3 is TGTGCCAGCAAGACAACAGCGATCACAGATACGCAGTATTTT.

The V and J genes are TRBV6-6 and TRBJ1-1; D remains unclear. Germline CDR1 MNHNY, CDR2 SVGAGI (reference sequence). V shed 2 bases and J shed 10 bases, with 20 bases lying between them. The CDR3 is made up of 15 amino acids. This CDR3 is CASSYRATSLLGAFF. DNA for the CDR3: TGTGCCAGCAGTTACCGGGCTACATCACTCCTTGGAGCTTTCTTT.

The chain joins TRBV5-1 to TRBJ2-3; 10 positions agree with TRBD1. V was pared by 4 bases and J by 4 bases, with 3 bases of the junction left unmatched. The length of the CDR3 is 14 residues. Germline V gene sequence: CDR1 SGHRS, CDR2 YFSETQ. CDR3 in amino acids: CASSHGQGADTQYF. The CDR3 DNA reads TGCGCCAGCAGCCATGGACAGGGGGCAGATACGCAGTATTTT.

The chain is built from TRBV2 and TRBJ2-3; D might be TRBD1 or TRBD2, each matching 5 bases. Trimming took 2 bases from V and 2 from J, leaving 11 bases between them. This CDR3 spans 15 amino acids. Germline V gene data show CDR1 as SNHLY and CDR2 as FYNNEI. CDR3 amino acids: CASSELGTTTDTQYF. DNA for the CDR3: TGTGCCAGCAGTGAACTCGGGACCACCACAGATACGCAGTATTTT. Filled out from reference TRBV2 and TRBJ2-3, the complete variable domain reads EPEVTQTPSHQVTQMGQEVILRCVPISNHLYFYWYRQILGQKVEFLVSFYNNEISEKSEIFDDQFSVERPDGSNFTLKIRSTKLEDSAMYFCASSELGTTTDTQYFGPGTRLTVL.

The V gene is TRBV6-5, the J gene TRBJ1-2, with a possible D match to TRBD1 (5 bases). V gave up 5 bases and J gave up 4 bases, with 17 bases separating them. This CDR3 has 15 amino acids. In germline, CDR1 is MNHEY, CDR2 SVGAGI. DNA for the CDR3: TGTGCCAGCAGTCGGGACCCGGGCGTCCGCTATGGCTACACCTTC. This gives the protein CASSRDPGVRYGYTF.

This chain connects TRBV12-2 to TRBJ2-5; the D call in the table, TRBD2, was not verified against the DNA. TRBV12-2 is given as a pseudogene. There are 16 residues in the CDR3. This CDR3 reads CASRSRTSGRSETQYF. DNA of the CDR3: TGTGCAAGTCGCTCGAGGACTAGCGGGAGATCGGAGACCCAGTACTTC.

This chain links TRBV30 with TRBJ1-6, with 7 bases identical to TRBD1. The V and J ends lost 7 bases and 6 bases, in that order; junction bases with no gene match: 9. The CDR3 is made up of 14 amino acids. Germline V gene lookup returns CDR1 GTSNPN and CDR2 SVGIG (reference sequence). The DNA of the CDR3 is TGTGCCTACGGGACAGCAAACGTTAATTCACCCCTCCACTTT. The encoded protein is CAYGTANVNSPLHF.